This is a list of T cell receptor beta chains from one sample in a study of memory CD4+ T cells and cytomegalovirus serostatus. The assay was immunoSEQ multiplex PCR, and TCRdb's table has in-frame clones only and misses some. The sample has about 60,000 clones; less than 85% are singletons. The sequenced sample was memory CD4+ T cells from blood. These receptors all stem from an adult in good health and CMV-seronegative. Each CDR3 is given with its conserved first and last residue. Each record gives: D gene, J gene, clone size, V gene, CDR3 length, CDR3 DNA, CDR3 protein. The D gene is left open where the match is weak. Some rows have no size entry. The others give once, few or many, or a class for an expanded clone.

>NA|TRBJ1-3|NA|TRBV5-6|15
TGTGCCAGCAGCCCATTGGGCCGCTCTGGAAACACCATATATTTT
CASSPLGRSGNTIYF
>NA|TRBJ1-5|few|TRBV28|18
TGTGCCAGCAGTTTCCCTCCGGCGGCAGCATATAGCAATCAGCCCCAGCATTTT
CASSFPPAAAYSNQPQHF
>TRBD1|TRBJ1-5|once|TRBV19|14
TGTGCCAGTATCCGAGGACAGGGAGGTCAGCCCCAGCATTTT
CASIRGQGGQPQHF
>NA|TRBJ2-2|NA|TRBV16|15
TGTGCCAGCAGCCCACAATCCGGGGGCGCCGGGGAGCTGTTTTTT
CASSPQSGGAGELFF
>NA|TRBJ2-6|NA|TRBV6-5|14
TGTGCCAGCAGCCTCAGCTCTGGGGCCAACGTCCTGACTTTC
CASSLSSGANVLTF
>NA|TRBJ1-1|NA|TRBV10-3|15
TGTGCCATCAGTGGGGTGAGGAGGGGGGGGACTGAAGCTTTCTTT
CAISGVRRGGTEAFF
>NA|TRBJ2-1|NA|TRBV18|12
TGTGCCAGCTCACCATCGACTCGGGGGCAGTTCTTC
CASSPSTRGQFF
>TRBD2|TRBJ2-2|NA|TRBV4-1|18
TGCGCCAGCAGCCCGGGACTAGCGGGGGGAACGAACACCGGGGAGCTGTTTTTT
CASSPGLAGGTNTGELFF
>TRBD2|TRBJ2-7|NA|TRBV20-1|10
TGCAGTGTATGGGGAGGGGAGCAGTACTTC
CSVWGGEQYF
>NA|TRBJ2-2|once|TRBV6-4|13
TGTGCCAGCAGAAGCCAGGGCACCGGGGAGCTGTTTTTT
CASRSQGTGELFF
>NA|TRBJ1-1|NA|TRBV28|14
TGTGCCAGCACCCTGGGGGCAGCGAACACTGAAGCTTTCTTT
CASTLGAANTEAFF
>TRBD2|TRBJ2-1|NA|TRBV18|13
TGTGCCAGCTCACGTGGGGGAGGGAATGAGCAGTTCTTC
CASSRGGGNEQFF